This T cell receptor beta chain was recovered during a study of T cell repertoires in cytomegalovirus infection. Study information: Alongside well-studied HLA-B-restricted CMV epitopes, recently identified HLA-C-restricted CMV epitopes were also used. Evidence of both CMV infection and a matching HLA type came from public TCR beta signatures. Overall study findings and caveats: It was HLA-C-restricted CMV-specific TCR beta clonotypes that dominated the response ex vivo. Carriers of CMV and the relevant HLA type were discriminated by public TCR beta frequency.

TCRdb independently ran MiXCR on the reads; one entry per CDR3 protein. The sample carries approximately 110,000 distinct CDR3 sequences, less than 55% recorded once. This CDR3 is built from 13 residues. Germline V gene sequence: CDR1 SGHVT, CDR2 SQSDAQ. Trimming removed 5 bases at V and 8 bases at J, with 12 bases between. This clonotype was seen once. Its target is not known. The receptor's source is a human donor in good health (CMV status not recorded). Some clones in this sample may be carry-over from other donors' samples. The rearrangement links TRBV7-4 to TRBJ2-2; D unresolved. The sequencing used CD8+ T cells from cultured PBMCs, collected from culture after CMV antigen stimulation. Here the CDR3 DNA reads TGTGCCAGCAGCCCCCCAGGTGGGGGGGAGCTGTTTTTT. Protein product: CASSPPGGGELFF.